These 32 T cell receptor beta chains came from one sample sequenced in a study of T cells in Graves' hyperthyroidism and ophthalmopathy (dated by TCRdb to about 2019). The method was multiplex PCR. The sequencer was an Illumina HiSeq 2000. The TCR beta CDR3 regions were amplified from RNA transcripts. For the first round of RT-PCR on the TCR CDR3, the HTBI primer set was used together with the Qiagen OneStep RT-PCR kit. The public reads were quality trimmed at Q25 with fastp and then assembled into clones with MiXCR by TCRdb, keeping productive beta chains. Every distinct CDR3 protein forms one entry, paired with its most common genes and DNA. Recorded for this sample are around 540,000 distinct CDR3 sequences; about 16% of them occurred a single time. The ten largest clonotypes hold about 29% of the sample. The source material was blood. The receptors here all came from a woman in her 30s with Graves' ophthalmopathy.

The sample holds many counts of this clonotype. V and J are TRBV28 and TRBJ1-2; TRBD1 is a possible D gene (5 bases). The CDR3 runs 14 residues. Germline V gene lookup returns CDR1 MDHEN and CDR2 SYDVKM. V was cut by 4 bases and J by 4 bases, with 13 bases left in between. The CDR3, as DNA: TGTGCCAGCAGTTCCCCAGGGAGCGGCTATGGCTACACCTTC. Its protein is CASSSPGSGYGYTF.

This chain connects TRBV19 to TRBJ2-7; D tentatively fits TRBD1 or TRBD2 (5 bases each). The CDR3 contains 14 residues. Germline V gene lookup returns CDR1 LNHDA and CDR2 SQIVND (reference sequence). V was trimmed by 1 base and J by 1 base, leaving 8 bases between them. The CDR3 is CASSIGGASYEQYF. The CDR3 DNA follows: TGTGCCAGTAGTATAGGAGGGGCGTCCTACGAGCAGTACTTC.

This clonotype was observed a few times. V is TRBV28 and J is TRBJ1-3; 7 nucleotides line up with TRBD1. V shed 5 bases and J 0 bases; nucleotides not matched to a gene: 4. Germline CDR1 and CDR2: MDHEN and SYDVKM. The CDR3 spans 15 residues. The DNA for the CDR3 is TGTGCCAGCAGTGCAGGGGGGAGCTCTGGAAACACCATATATTTT. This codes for CASSAGGSSGNTIYF.

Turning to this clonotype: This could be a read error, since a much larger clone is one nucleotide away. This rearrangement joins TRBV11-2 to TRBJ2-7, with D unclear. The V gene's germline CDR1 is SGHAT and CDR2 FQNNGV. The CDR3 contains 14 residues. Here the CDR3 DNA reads TGTGCCAGCAGCTCCTCCGGGCGTTACTACAAGCAGTACTTC. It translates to CASSSSGRYYKQYF.

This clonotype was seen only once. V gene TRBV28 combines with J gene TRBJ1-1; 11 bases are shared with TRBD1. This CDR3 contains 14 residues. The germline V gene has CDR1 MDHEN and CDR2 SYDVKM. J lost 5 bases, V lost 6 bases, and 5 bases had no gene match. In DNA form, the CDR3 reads TGTGCCAGCAGGGCCGGGACAGGGGGAACTGAAGCTTTCTTT. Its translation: CASRAGTGGTEAFF.

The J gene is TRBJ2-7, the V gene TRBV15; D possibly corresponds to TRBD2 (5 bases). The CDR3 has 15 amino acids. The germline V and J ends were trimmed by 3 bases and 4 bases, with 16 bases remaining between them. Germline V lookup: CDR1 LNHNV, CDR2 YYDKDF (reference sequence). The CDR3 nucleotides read TGTGCCACCAGCAGGTCTAGCAGCATAGGTTACGAGCAGTACTTC. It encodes CATSRSSSIGYEQYF. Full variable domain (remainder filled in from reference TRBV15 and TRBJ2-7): DAMVIQNPRYQVTQFGKPVTLSCSQTLNHNVMYWYQQKSSQAPKLLFHYYDKDFNNEADTPDNFQSRRPNTSFCFLDIRSPGLGDTAMYLCATSRSSSIGYEQYFGPGTRLTVT.

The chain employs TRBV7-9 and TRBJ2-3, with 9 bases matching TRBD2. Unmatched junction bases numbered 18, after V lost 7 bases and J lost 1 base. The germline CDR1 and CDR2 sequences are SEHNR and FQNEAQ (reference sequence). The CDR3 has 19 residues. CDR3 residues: CASITPPGREGLGTDTQYF. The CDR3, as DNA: TGTGCCAGCATCACCCCCCCAGGGCGGGAGGGCCTGGGCACAGATACGCAGTATTTT.

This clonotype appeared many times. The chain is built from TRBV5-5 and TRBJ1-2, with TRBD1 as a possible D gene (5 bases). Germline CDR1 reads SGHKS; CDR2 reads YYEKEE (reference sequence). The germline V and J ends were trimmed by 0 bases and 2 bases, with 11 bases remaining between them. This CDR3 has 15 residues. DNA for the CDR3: TGTGCCAGCAGCTTGGTCGGGACCTACAACTATGGCTACACCTTC. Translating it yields CASSLVGTYNYGYTF.

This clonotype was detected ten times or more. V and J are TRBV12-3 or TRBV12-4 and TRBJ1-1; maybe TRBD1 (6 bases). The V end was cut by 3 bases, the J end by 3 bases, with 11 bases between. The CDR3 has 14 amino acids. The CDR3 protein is CASSFRGVDTEAFF. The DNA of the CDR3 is TGTGCCAGCAGTTTCAGGGGAGTGGACACTGAAGCTTTCTTT.

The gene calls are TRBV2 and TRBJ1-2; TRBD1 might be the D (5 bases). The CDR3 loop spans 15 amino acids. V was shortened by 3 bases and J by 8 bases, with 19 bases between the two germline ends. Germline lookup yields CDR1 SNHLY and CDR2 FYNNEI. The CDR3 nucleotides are TGTGCCAGCAGTGATCTCTCCGCGGGGTGGGGGGGCTACACCTTC. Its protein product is CASSDLSAGWGGYTF.

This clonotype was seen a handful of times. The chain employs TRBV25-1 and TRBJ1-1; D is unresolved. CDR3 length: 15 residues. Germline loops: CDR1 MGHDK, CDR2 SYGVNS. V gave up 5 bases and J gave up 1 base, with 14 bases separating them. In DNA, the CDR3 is TGTGCCAGCAGTATAACGGGGTCCAAGAACACTGAAGCTTTCTTT. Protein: CASSITGSKNTEAFF.

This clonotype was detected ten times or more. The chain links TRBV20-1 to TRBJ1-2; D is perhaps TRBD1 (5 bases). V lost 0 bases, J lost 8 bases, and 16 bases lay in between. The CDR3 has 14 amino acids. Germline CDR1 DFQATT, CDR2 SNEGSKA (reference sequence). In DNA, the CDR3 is TGCAGTGCTAGAGATCCCGTCAGGGCGAGGGGCTACACCTTC. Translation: CSARDPVRARGYTF.

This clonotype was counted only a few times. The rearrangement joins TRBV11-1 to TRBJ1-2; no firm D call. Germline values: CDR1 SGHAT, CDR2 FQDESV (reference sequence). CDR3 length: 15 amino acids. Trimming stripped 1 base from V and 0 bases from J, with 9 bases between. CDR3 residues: CASSLVTHPNYGYTF. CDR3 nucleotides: TGTGCCAGCAGCTTAGTGACGCATCCTAACTATGGCTACACCTTC.

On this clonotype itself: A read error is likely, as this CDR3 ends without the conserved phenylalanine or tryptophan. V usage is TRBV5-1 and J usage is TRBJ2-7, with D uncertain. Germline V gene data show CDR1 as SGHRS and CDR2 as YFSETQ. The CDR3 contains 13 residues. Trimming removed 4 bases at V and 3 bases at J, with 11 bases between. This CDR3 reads CASSTDGDYEQYL. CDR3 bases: TGCGCCAGCAGCACCGACGGTGACTACGAGCAGTACCTC.

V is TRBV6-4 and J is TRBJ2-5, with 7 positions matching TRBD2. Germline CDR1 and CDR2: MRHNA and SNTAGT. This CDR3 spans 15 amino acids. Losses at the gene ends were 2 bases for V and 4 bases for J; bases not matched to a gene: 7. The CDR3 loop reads CASSDTPSGAETQYF. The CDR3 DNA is TGTGCCAGCAGTGACACCCCTAGCGGCGCAGAGACCCAGTACTTC.

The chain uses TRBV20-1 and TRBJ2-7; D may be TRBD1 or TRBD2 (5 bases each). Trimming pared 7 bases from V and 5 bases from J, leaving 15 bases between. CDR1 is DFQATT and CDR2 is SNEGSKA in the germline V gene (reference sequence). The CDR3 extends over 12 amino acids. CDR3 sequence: CSVERGVDEQYF. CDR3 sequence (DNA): TGCAGTGTCGAGCGAGGGGTCGACGAGCAGTACTTC.

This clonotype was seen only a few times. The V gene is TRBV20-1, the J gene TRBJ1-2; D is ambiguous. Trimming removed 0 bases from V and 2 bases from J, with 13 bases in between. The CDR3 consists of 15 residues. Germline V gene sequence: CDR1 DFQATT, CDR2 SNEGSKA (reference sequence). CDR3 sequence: CSAREVPALNYGYTF. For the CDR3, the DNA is TGCAGTGCTAGAGAAGTCCCGGCATTAAACTATGGCTACACCTTC.

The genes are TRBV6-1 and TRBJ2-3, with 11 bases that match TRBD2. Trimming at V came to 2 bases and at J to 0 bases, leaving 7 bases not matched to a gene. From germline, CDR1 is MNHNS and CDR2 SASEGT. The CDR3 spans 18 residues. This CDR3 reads CASSELAGGGFSTDTQYF. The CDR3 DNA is TGTGCCAGCAGTGAACTAGCGGGAGGTGGGTTTAGCACAGATACGCAGTATTTT.

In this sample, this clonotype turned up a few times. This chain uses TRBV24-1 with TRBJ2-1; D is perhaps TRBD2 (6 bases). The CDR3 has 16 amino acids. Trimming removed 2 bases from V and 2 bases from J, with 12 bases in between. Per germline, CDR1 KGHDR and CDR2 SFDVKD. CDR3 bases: TGTGCCACCAGTGATTCACTAGGAGGGGCCTACAATGAGCAGTTCTTC. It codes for CATSDSLGGAYNEQFF.

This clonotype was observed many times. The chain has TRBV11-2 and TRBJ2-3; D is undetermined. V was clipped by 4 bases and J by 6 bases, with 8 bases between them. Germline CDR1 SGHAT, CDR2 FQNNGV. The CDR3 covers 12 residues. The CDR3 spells CASSSFTDTQYF. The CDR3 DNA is TGTGCCAGCAGCTCCTTCACGGATACGCAGTATTTT.

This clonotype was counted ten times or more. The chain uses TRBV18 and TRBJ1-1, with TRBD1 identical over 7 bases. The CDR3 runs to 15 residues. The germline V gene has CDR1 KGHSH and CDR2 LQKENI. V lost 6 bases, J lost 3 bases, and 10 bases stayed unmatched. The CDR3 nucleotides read TGTGCCAGCTCGCGCAACAGGGGAGCAGACACTGAAGCTTTCTTT. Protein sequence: CASSRNRGADTEAFF. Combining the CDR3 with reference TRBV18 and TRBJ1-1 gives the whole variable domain NAGVMQNPRHLVRRRGQEARLRCSPMKGHSHVYWYRQLPEEGLKFMVYLQKENIIDESGMPKERFSAEFPKEGPSILRIQQVVRGDSAAYFCASSRNRGADTEAFFGQGTRLTVV.

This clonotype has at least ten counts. The CDR3 sequence is CASSLGGSGTYEQYF. CDR3 in DNA: TGTGCCAGCAGCTTGGGGGGTAGCGGGACCTACGAGCAGTACTTC. The V call is TRBV5-4, the J call TRBJ2-7; the match to TRBD2 covers 8 bases. CDR3 size: 15 residues. V lost 0 bases and J lost 2; bases outside the gene matches: 4. CDR1 is SGHNT and CDR2 is YYREEE in the germline V gene (reference sequence).

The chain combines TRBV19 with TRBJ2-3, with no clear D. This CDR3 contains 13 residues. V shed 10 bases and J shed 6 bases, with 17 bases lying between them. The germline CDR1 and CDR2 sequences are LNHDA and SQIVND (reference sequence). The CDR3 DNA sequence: TGTGCCATCAAAACAAGGGAAACGGATACGCAGTATTTT. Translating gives CAIKTRETDTQYF.

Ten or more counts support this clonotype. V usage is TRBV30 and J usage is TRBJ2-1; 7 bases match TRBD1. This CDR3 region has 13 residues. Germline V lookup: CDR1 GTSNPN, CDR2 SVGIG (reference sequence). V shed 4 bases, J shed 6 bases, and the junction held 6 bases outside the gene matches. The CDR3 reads CAWIKQGINEQFF. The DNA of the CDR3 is TGTGCCTGGATTAAACAGGGGATCAATGAGCAGTTCTTC.

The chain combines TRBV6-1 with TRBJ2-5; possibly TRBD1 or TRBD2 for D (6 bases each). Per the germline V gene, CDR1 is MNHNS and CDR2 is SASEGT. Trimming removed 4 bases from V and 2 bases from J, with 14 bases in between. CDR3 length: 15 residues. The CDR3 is CASSAWAGQQETQYF. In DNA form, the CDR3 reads TGTGCCAGCAGTGCTTGGGCGGGACAACAAGAGACCCAGTACTTC.

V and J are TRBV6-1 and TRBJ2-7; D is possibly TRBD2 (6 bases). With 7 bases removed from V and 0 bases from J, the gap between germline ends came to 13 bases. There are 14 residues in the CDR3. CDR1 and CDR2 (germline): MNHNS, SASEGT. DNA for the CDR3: TGTGCCAGCACCCCGCGGAGGGGCTCCTACGAGCAGTACTTC. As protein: CASTPRRGSYEQYF.

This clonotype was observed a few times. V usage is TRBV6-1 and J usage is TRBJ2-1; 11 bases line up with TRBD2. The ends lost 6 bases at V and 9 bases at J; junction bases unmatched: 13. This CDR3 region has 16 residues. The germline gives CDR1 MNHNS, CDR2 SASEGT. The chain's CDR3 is CASRNRLAGLGTEQFF. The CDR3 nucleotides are TGTGCCAGCAGAAATCGACTAGCGGGACTTGGTACTGAGCAGTTCTTC.

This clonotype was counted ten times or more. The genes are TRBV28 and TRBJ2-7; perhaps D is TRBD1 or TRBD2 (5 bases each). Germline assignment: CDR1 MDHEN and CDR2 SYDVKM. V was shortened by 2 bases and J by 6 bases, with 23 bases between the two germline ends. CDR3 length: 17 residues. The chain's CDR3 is CASSLIGLVGRSTEQYF. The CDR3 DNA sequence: TGTGCCAGCAGTTTAATAGGTCTTGTGGGACGGAGTACCGAGCAGTACTTC.

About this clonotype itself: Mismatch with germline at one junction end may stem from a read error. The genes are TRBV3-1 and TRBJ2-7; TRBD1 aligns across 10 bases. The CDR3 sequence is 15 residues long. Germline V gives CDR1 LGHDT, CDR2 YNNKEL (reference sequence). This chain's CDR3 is CASGQVGTGAGEQYF. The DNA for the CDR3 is TGTGCCAGCGGCCAAGTGGGGACAGGGGCCGGCGAGCAGTACTTC.

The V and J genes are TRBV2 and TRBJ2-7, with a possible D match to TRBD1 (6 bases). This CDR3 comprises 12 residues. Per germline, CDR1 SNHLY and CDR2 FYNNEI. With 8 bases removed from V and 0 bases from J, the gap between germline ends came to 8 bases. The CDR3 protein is CASGTSSYEQYF. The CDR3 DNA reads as TGTGCCAGCGGGACAAGCTCCTACGAGCAGTACTTC.

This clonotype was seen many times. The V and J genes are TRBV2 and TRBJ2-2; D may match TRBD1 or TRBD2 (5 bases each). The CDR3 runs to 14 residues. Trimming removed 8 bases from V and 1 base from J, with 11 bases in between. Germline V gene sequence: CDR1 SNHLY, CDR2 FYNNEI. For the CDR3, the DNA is TGTGCCAGCGGGGGAATTCAGAACACCGGGGAGCTGTTTTTT. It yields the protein CASGGIQNTGELFF.

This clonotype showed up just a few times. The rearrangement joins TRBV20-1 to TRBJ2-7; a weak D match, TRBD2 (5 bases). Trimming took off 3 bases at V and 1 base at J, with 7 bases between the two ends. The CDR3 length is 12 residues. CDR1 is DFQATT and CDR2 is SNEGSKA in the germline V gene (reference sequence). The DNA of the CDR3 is TGCAGTGCTAGGGAGGATTCCTACGAGCAGTACTTC. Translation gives CSAREDSYEQYF.